This note documents a single TCR beta chain sequence. The sample comes from a study of T cell changes during pregnancy in multiple sclerosis. Deletions cut 5 bases from V and 2 bases from J, with 12 bases between. The germline V gene has CDR1 MNHEY and CDR2 SVGAGI. This CDR3 region has 15 residues. Method: immunoSEQ multiplex PCR; TCRdb's copy keeps in-frame clones and lacks some. The table records approximately 66,000 clones, over 75% of them present only once. The clonotype originates from a female donor with multiple sclerosis, enrolled in a pregnancy study. Here the sequenced sample was CD8+ T cells from peripheral blood mononuclear cells, taken before pregnancy. This chain connects TRBV6-5 to TRBJ2-2; unclear D gene. The CDR3 here is CASSPWSTNTGELFF. CDR3 coding DNA: TGTGCCAGCAGTCCCTGGAGTACAAACACCGGGGAGCTGTTTTTT.